This TCR beta chain came from a study of blood T cells in healthy people across ages (dated by TCRdb to about 2015). About the full investigation: In model experiments, template switching captured about one uniquely barcoded TCR beta cDNA molecule for every two T cells. Two additional independent replicas of 1 million unique cDNA reads from the same blood draw were analyzed for two donors (one aged 18 to 29 and one aged 80 or older). To track age-related changes in TCR beta repertoire diversity, the study relied on deep sequencing normalized with unique cDNA molecular identifiers. To avoid experimental bias, donors of different ages were randomly spread across the sequencing lanes. Donors were grouped into four age groups: young (average roughly 16 years), middle-aged (over 35), aged (62) and long-lived (about 90). The full study reports these points: Donor CMV infection status was unknown, potentially confounding age-related changes in expanded clonotypes. As age increased, observed TCR beta diversity per million T cells dropped in a roughly linear way, and a significant reduction was already evident by age about 40. Estimates of total diversity based on one million sequenced T cells were regarded as lower bounds and as underestimates. The percentage of naive T cells measured by flow cytometry correlated strongly with observed TCR beta diversity. The long-lived group showed more naive CD4+ T cells, fewer expanded clones and increased TCR diversity than the aged group, suggesting age selection. Because profiling used bulk unsorted PBMCs, naive and antigen-experienced compartments could not be compared conclusively.

Donors were approximately 42 systemically healthy Caucasian individuals from Russia aged roughly 6 to 90 years. About 9.8 milliliters of peripheral blood were drawn from each donor into EDTA-treated Vacutainer tubes. PBMCs were isolated by Ficoll-Paque density-gradient centrifugation, with at least 6 million obtained per sample. Total RNA was extracted from PBMCs with Trizol reagent, with at least 6 micrograms obtained per sample. The percentages of naive CD45RAhigh/CD27high T cells were determined by flow cytometry on a PBMC aliquot from every donor. CDR1 and CDR2 are drawn from the germline V gene: MDHEN, SYDVKM. The CDR3 starts with the cysteine, ends with the phenylalanine, and has 13 residues. Only the CDR3 part of the read is kept: 39 bases, read in frame from the first base. V loses 7 bases of germline sequence and J loses 7 bases, and the interval between the two ends is 14 bases. Comments on this clonotype: The antigen it binds to is not known. One base away there is no much larger clone; base qualities are not given.

Library creation used 5' RACE. Sequencer: Illumina HiSeq 2500. A second PCR of about 7 to 12 cycles was run with a J-beta primer mix and a sample-barcoded 5' primer. A template-switch 5' adaptor carrying 12 random nucleotides introduced a unique molecular identifier onto each TCR beta cDNA molecule. At least 2.5 million CDR3-containing paired-end reads were obtained from each sample. The Mint cDNA synthesis kit, primed by a TRBC-specific oligonucleotide, was used to synthesize first-strand cDNA from all RNA. Following uracil-DNA glycosylase treatment, a first 18-cycle PCR with universal primers M1SS and BC2_uni_R was performed on all cDNA. In the authors' own workflow: For normalization, 1 million high-quality reads, each with a distinct molecular identifier, were randomly selected from each sample. Instead of being binned into consensus sequences, reads that shared molecular identifiers were thrown out. MiTCR, with a Q25 quality threshold and the strictest error-elimination algorithm, was used for CDR3 identification, clonotype clustering and error correction. A nonparametric unseen species model with Euler transformation was used to estimate a lower bound on total TCR beta diversity. TCRdb trimmed the raw reads at Q25, called clones with MiXCR and kept productive beta chains. CDR3 protein duplicates are merged, each entry listing the most common genes and DNA. None of the V and J calls come from the authors' own analysis; TCRdb made them. This sample holds under 850,000 distinct CDR3 sequences; under 40% were observed only once. The ten largest clones capture about an eighth of the sample.

The rearrangement combines TRBV28 with TRBJ1-5, with no confidently assigned D gene. This TCR was sampled from a man younger than 30 in good health. The sample was blood. CDR3 region: CASNLQRIQPQHF. The DNA is TGTGCCAGCAACTTACAGAGAATCCAGCCCCAGCATTTT.